The next 16 T cell receptor beta chains were all read from a single sample in a study of T-cell memory formation after mild COVID-19. One entry per CDR3 protein, called by TCRdb with MiXCR from the 5' RACE reads. The sample comprises approximately 580,000 distinct CDR3 sequences, roughly 20% of which are singletons, and approximately 13% rests with the top ten. Sequenced sample: PBMCs or a T cell subset sorted from them (not recorded which). The receptors were gathered from an adult woman who had mild COVID-19 (a few samples of this study predate the infection). Cell type and time point are not known.

In this sample, this clonotype turned up many times. The gene calls are TRBV5-1 and TRBJ2-7; tentative D call: TRBD2 (5 bases). V gave up 4 bases and J gave up 6 bases, with 17 bases separating them. Germline CDR1 and CDR2: SGHRS and YFSETQ. The CDR3 contains 14 residues. The CDR3 nucleotides are TGCGCCAGCAGCCGGGGTTGGGAGATGGGCGAGCAGTACTTC. Protein product: CASSRGWEMGEQYF.

The chain employs TRBV11-2 and TRBJ2-7; 8 nucleotides line up with TRBD2. V shed 1 base and J 9 bases; nucleotides not matched to a gene: 8. The CDR3 is 14 amino acids. The germline CDR1 and CDR2 sequences are SGHAT and FQNNGV. The CDR3 loop is CASSLGWTGGRQYF. The DNA of the CDR3 is TGTGCCAGCAGCTTAGGTTGGACGGGGGGGCGGCAGTACTTC. The full variable domain, its missing parts supplied by reference TRBV11-2 and TRBJ2-7, is EAGVAQSPRYKIIEKRQSVAFWCNPISGHATLYWYQQILGQGPKLLIQFQNNGVVDDSQLPKDRFSAERLKGVDSTLKIQPAKLEDSAVYLCASSLGWTGGRQYFGPGTRLTVT.

CDR3 sequence reads: CASSIRGWNTEAFF. The CDR3 coding sequence is TGCGCCAGCAGCATACGGGGGTGGAACACTGAAGCTTTCTTT. This chain uses TRBV5-1 with TRBJ1-1; D is possibly TRBD1 (5 bases). The ends were cut back, 4 bases at V and 1 base at J, with 11 bases in the middle. The CDR3 consists of 14 residues. Germline values: CDR1 SGHRS, CDR2 YFSETQ.

This chain uses TRBV7-9 with TRBJ1-3; D might be TRBD1 (5 bases). The V end lost 5 bases, the J end lost 0 bases, and 14 bases lay between the germline ends. The CDR3 is made up of 16 amino acids. Per the germline V gene, CDR1 is SEHNR and CDR2 is FQNEAQ (reference sequence). The CDR3 loop reads CASSARDPNSGNTIYF. The CDR3 bases are TGTGCCAGCAGCGCCCGGGACCCAAACTCTGGAAACACCATATATTTT.

This clonotype has more than one count but fewer than ten. The CDR3 protein is CASSIDLTGELFF. In DNA form, the CDR3 reads TGTGCCAGTAGTATAGACCTCACCGGGGAGCTGTTTTTT. V is TRBV19 and J is TRBJ2-2; no reliable D call. CDR3 length equals 13 residues. In germline, CDR1 is LNHDA, CDR2 SQIVND (reference sequence). V dropped 0 bases and J dropped 4 bases, with 3 bases sitting between them.

This clonotype has a handful of counts. The chain has TRBV18 and TRBJ1-2; D not resolved. CDR1 and CDR2 (germline): KGHSH, LQKENI. The CDR3 covers 14 residues. Trimming cost V 0 bases and J 5 bases, with 10 bases left between them. The CDR3 is CASSPPVAAYGYTF. As DNA, the CDR3 is TGTGCCAGCTCACCACCGGTGGCAGCTTATGGCTACACCTTC.

V gene TRBV18 combines with J gene TRBJ2-7; D is unclear. V was shortened by 3 bases and J by 0 bases, with 12 bases between the two germline ends. Germline CDR1 and CDR2: KGHSH and LQKENI. This CDR3 has 15 amino acids. The CDR3 is CASSPPSIDSYEQYF. The CDR3 region has the DNA TGTGCCAGCTCACCTCCGTCAATAGACTCCTACGAGCAGTACTTC.

This clonotype has a handful of counts. The chain recombines TRBV29-1 with TRBJ1-2, with 7 nucleotides matching TRBD1. Germline V gives CDR1 SQVTM, CDR2 ANQGSEA. The junction had 9 bases not matched to a gene; V was cut back by 6 bases and J by 2 bases. This CDR3 is built from 14 residues. CDR3: CSVHLTGLNYGYTF. The CDR3 DNA reads as TGCAGCGTACACCTGACAGGGCTGAACTATGGCTACACCTTC.

The chain employs TRBV4-3 and TRBJ1-2; TRBD1 might be the D (5 bases). The CDR3 is 17 residues long. Looked up from germline, CDR1 is LGHNA and CDR2 is YSLEER. V was pared by 0 bases and J by 5 bases, with 19 bases between. CDR3 bases: TGCGCCAGCAGCCAAGATCATGGAAGCAGGGCGATTTATGGCTACACCTTC. Its protein is CASSQDHGSRAIYGYTF.

This clonotype has only a few counts. The chain is built from TRBV12-3 or TRBV12-4 and TRBJ2-7; 10 bases line up with TRBD1. The CDR3 covers 15 residues. The ends lost 5 bases at V and 3 bases at J; junction bases unmatched: 7. The CDR3: CASSQTGTGDYEQYF. The CDR3 nucleotides read TGTGCCAGCAGTCAAACCGGGACAGGGGACTACGAGCAGTACTTC.

The chain is built from TRBV18 and TRBJ1-5; 8 bases are shared with TRBD1. The trim removed 3 bases at V and 5 bases at J, leaving 6 bases unmatched. Germline V gene sequence: CDR1 KGHSH, CDR2 LQKENI. The CDR3 extends over 15 amino acids. The CDR3 protein is CASSPSTGDYQPQHF. CDR3 bases: TGTGCCAGCTCACCCTCGACAGGGGATTATCAGCCCCAGCATTTT.

This clonotype was detected once. The rearrangement uses TRBV15 and TRBJ2-4; TRBD2 matches at 9 bases. The germline V gene encodes CDR1 LNHNV and CDR2 YYDKDF (reference sequence). The J segment lost 1 base and the V segment lost 5 bases, leaving 3 bases of the junction unmatched. This CDR3 is 15 amino acids long. The CDR3 nucleotides are TGTGCCACCAGCCGCGGGGGGGGCGCCAAAAACATTCAGTACTTC. It is translated as CATSRGGGAKNIQYF.

The sample holds a few counts of this clonotype. The chain recombines TRBV4-2 with TRBJ2-2; D possibly corresponds to TRBD2 (6 bases). Germline CDR1 reads LGHNA; CDR2 reads YNFKEQ. Trimming pared 4 bases from V and 1 base from J, leaving 13 bases between. The CDR3 is made up of 16 amino acids. CDR3 coding DNA: TGTGCCAGCAGCCGACGCCCGCGGGAGAACACCGGGGAGCTGTTTTTT. Protein product: CASSRRPRENTGELFF.

The CDR3 nucleotides are TGTGCCTGCTCTAGGTCTTCCTACGAGCAGTACTTC. Its protein is CACSRSSYEQYF. This chain joins TRBV6-5 and TRBJ2-7; D uncertain. V was trimmed by 11 bases and J by 1 base, leaving 12 bases between them. This CDR3 is built from 12 residues. CDR1 and CDR2 (germline): MNHEY, SVGAGI.

The chain uses TRBV10-3 and TRBJ2-3; TRBD2 aligns across 10 bases. Germline trimming cut 0 bases from V and 0 bases from J; bases unmatched to any gene: 6. The CDR3 runs to 18 residues. CDR1 and CDR2 (germline): ENHRY, SYGVKD. This CDR3 reads CAISESTGLATSTDTQYF. In DNA, the CDR3 is TGTGCCATCAGTGAGTCGACGGGACTAGCGACTAGCACAGATACGCAGTATTTT.

The chain is built from TRBV6-5 and TRBJ2-5; D is possibly TRBD1 or TRBD2 (5 bases each). The CDR3 is 13 residues long. Germline assignment: CDR1 MNHEY and CDR2 SVGAGI. Trimming pared 2 bases from V and 7 bases from J, leaving 11 bases between. This chain's CDR3 is CASSYSGQGTQYF. CDR3 nucleotide sequence: TGTGCCAGCAGTTACAGCGGTCAGGGGACCCAGTACTTC.